This T cell receptor (beta chain) was sequenced during a study of memory CD4+ T cells and cytomegalovirus serostatus. Notes on the study in general: Suggested: most of the CMV-linked TCR signature lies in CD4+ memory cells.

In the study's own analysis: After removing out-of-frame reads, approximately 2.2 million distinct TCRbeta sequences remained. Profiled with immunoSEQ multiplex PCR; TCRdb holds only in-frame clones, not every one. V, J and clone size are those of that table, while D and trimming were read from the DNA. Of under 55,000 clones listed, more than 70% are singletons. The CDR3 sequence is 14 residues long. Between the trimmed V and J ends, which lost 4 bases and 9 bases, there was a span of 14 bases. Germline-derived CDR1 and CDR2 are SGHNT and YYREEE (reference sequence). In regard to this clone: Its target is unknown.

The sort gate was single viable CD3+CD4+CD8-CD45RO+ cells for memory CD4+ T cells. The rearrangement joins TRBV5-4 to TRBJ1-6, with TRBD1 as a possible D gene (5 bases). The sequence was obtained from an adult in good health and CMV-seropositive. The sequencing input was memory CD4+ T cells from blood. The CDR3 DNA reads as TGTGCCAGCAGCCCCTCAGGGTACGGTTCACCCCTCCACTTT. Its translation is CASSPSGYGSPLHF.